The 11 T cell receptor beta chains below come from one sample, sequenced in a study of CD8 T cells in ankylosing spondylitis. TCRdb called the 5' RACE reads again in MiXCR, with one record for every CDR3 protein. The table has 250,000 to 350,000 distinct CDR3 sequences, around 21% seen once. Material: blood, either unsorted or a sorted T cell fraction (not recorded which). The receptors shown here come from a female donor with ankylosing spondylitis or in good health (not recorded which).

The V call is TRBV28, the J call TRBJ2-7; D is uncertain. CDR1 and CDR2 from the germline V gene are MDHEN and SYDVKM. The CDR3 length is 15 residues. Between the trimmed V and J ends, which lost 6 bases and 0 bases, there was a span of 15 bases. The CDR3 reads CASSPVRASSYEQYF. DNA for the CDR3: TGTGCCAGCAGCCCAGTTAGGGCTAGCTCCTACGAGCAGTACTTC.

CDR3 sequence reads: CATTGTRVNEQFF. In nucleotides, the CDR3 is TGCGCCACTACGGGGACTAGAGTAAATGAGCAGTTCTTC. V gene TRBV10-2 combines with J gene TRBJ2-1; 8 nucleotides agree with TRBD2. J was trimmed by 7 bases and V by 10 bases; bases with no gene match: 9. This CDR3 is 13 amino acids long. Per the germline V gene, CDR1 is WSHSY and CDR2 is SAAADI.

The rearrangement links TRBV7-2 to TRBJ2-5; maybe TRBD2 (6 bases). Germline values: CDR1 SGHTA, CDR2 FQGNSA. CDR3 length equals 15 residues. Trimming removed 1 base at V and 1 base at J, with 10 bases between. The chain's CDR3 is CASSLVFSGQETQYF. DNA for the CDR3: TGTGCCAGCAGCTTAGTTTTTAGCGGCCAAGAGACCCAGTACTTC.

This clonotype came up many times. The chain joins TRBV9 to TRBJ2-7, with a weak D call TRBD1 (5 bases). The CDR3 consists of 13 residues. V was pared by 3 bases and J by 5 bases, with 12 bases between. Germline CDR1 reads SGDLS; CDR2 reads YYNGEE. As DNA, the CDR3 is TGTGCCAGCAGCGCGCAGGGTTTTAACGAGCAGTACTTC. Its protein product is CASSAQGFNEQYF.

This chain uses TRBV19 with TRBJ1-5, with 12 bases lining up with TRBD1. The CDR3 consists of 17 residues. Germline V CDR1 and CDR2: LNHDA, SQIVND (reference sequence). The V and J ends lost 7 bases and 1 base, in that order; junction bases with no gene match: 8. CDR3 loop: CASKGQGAIGSNQPQHF. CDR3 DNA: TGTGCCAGTAAGGGACAGGGGGCAATTGGAAGCAATCAGCCCCAGCATTTT.

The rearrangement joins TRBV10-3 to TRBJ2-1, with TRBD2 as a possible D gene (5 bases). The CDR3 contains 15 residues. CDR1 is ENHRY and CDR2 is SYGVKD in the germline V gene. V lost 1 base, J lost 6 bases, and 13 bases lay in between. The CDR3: CAISEWVGAGNEQFF. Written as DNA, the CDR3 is TGTGCCATCAGTGAGTGGGTGGGAGCCGGCAATGAGCAGTTCTTC.

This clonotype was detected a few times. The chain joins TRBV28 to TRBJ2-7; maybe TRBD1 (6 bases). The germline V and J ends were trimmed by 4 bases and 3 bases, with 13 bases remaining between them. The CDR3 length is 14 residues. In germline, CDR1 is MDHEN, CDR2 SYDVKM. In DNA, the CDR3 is TGTGCCAGCAGTTCATTTGACAGGTTCTACGAGCAGTACTTC. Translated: CASSSFDRFYEQYF.

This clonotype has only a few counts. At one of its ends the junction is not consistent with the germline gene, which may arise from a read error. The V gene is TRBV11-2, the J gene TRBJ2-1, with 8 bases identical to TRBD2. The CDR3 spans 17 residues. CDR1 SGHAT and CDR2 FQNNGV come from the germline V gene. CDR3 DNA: TGTGCGAGCAGCTTATATGAGAGCGGGACTAGTAACAATGAGCAGTTCTTC. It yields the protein CASSLYESGTSNNEQFF.

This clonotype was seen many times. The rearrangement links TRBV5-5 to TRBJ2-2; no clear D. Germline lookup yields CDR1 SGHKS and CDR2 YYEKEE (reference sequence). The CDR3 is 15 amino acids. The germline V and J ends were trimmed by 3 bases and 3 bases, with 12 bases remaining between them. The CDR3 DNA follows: TGTGCCAGCAGCTCCCGAGGAGAGCACACCGGGGAGCTGTTTTTT. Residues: CASSSRGEHTGELFF. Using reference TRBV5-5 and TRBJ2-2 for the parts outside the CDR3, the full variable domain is DAGVTQSPTHLIKTRGQQVTLRCSPISGHKSVSWYQQVLGQGPQFIFQYYEKEERGRGNFPDRFSARQFPNYSSELNVNALLLGDSALYLCASSSRGEHTGELFFGEGSRLTVL.

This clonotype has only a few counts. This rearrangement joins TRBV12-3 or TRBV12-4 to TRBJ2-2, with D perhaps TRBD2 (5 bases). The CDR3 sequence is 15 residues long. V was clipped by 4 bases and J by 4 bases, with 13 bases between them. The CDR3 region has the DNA TGTGCCAGCAGTTCTAGCTTATTACCCACCGGGGAGCTGTTTTTT. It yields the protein CASSSSLLPTGELFF.

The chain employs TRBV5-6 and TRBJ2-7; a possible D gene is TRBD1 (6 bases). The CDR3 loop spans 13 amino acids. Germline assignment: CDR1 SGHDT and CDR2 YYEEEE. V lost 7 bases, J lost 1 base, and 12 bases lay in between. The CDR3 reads CASSPDRSYEQYF. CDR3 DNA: TGTGCCAGCTCGCCGGACAGATCCTACGAGCAGTACTTC.